This T cell receptor (beta chain) was obtained from a study of shared clonotypes between healthy human individuals (dated by TCRdb to the early 2020s). For the study in its entirety: The cohort comprised a couple of women and a few men aged 18 to 49 years. Per donor, three plates each were used for CD4 naive and CD4 memory, two for CD8 naive, and one for CD8 memory. To estimate repertoire size and how much clonotypes are shared between individuals, the study performed deep sequencing of blood TCR repertoires from 4 to 6 healthy adults. Different laboratories and diverse techniques were used to prepare libraries and sequence TCR repertoires, to increase sequencing depth and limit assay-specific biases. Each donor's leukapheresis produced roughly between roughly 0.85 and 10 billion PBMCs. On the study overall, not on this receptor specifically: Sampling was restricted to blood, and TCR repertoires in tissue are likely to differ from TCR repertoires in blood. The genetic and exposure-history diversity represented was limited by the small number of donors. Compared with non-shared clonotypes, the clonotypes found in all four sorted-subset donors had higher generation probabilities. Naive subsets generally had larger estimated clonotype richness than memory subsets did. When four donors were compared, the shared fraction of clonotypes was about 5% for naive CD4, approximately 3.5% for naive CD8, more than 2% for memory CD4, and less than 0.45% for memory CD8. Pairwise subsampling led to the expectation that sequencing depth would affect the degree of clonotype sharing among donors. Even with the large sequencing depth, rarefaction of the sorted-subset datasets indicated that sequencing was incomplete.

CD8 naive samples were obtained by positive selection for CCR7 among CD45RO-negative cells, yielding a CD45RA+CCR7+ population from which TemRA cells were excluded. The donors were healthy, HIV-negative adults who had no recently reported acute infections or vaccinations. All donors were Caucasian adults living in Nashville, Tennessee, USA. Blood was collected by leukapheresis, and PBMCs were isolated by Ficoll-Histopaque density gradient centrifugation and then cryopreserved in liquid nitrogen vapor phase. Purity and quantity of every magnetically sorted T cell population were checked by analytical flow cytometry. Genomic DNA was isolated from every sorted fraction and measured by UV absorbance on a Nanodrop 2000c. TCR CDR3 regions were amplified from genomic DNA by multiplex PCR using the deep immunoSEQ assay. Extracted genomic DNA from each cell subset was distributed evenly across all wells of several immunoSEQ 96-well plates, and each plate was treated as a replicate. For sorted subsets, roughly 190 ng of genomic DNA, equivalent to some 30,000 T cell genomes, went into each replicate PCR. Purified libraries were quantified with a Qubit 3.0 fluorometer, sized on a Bioanalyzer 2100, and re-quantified with the KAPA Library Quantification kit. A separate single-read 150-cycle Illumina NextSeq 550 flow cell was used to sequence each immunoSEQ 96-well plate. The authors' pipeline ran thus. Because the immunoSEQ output included only junctional sequences and no quality scores, the filtering could not be the same as the filtering used for full-length reads. To assign V/J genes and CDR3, sequences were annotated using PyIR, a Python wrapper for IgBLAST v1.9, with IMGT germline references. Reads with weak V/J assignments (E-value above 1e-6), missing CDR3, stop codons, out-of-frame junctions, or ambiguous translated residues were removed. V3J clonotypes were defined as sequences sharing an identical inferred V gene, J gene, and CDR3 amino acid sequence. Percentage overlap between repertoires was calculated by dividing the number of shared unique clonotypes by the size of the smaller repertoire. RTK rarefaction, the Chao1 estimator, and Recon v2.1 estimates of unobserved clonotypes were used to assess repertoire richness. OLGA was used to compute generation probabilities for all TCRbeta clonotypes that the gDNA method yielded from a handful of donors. In TCRdb, the immuneACCESS table is reduced to in-frame sequences with V and J assigned. These tables do not hold every clone; where another copy was compared, an unresolved V gene accounts for under half, and the others remain unexplained. For V, J and clone size, that table is used; D and trimming come from the DNA. This sample lists millions of clones; about 94% were detected once. The ten most abundant clones make up about 1.1% of the sample.

Reading the germline V gene (reference sequence) gives CDR1 LNHDA and CDR2 SQIVND. A distance of 8 bases separates the germline ends of V and J, which lose 3 bases and 3 bases respectively. Reading from cysteine to phenylalanine, the CDR3 counts 13 amino acids. The kept DNA is CDR3 alone, 39 bases in frame from the first base. Comments on this clone: It lacks a known antigen. No quality values exist for individual bases; no much larger clone is one base distant. This same CDR3 is encoded by further DNA sequences in the sample.

The TCR comes from a man between 18 and 35 years old in good health. This receptor chain uses TRBV19 and TRBJ1-1; the D gene is unclear. The specimen was naive CD8+ T cells sorted from blood. Read against the paper, the sample's cell subset or site label means: CD45RA+CCR7+. The CDR3: CASSIPGYTEAFF. The DNA reads TGTGCCAGTAGTATTCCGGGGTACACTGAAGCTTTCTTT. Where the CDR3 stops, the reference TRBV19 and TRBJ1-1 genes take over; the full variable domain is DGGITQSPKYLFRKEGQNVTLSCEQNLNHDAMYWYRQDPGQGLRLIYYSQIVNDFQKGDIAEGYSVSREKKESFPLTVTSAQKNPTAFYLCASSIPGYTEAFFGQGTRLTVV.